These 32 T cell receptor beta chains share one sample of origin, sequenced in a study of blood T cells in healthy people across ages. PCR was performed a second time for about 7 to 12 cycles using a sample-barcoded 5' primer and a J-beta primer mix. TCRdb re-called the 5' RACE reads through MiXCR, storing one row per CDR3 protein. The sample records roughly 1.9 million distinct CDR3 sequences, about two fifths being singletons. Sequenced: blood. These receptors were taken from a human donor in good health.

The chain combines TRBV27 with TRBJ1-1; 7 nucleotides line up with TRBD1. The CDR3 is made up of 11 amino acids. Germline trimming cut 3 bases from V and 10 bases from J; bases unmatched to any gene: 2. CDR1 and CDR2 from the germline V gene are MNHEY and SMNVEV (reference sequence). CDR3 nucleotides: TGTGCCAGCAGTTTGGGACAGATAGCTTTCTTT. Residues: CASSLGQIAFF.

This sequence joins TRBV20-1 and TRBJ2-5; D gene ambiguous. The V gene lost 5 bases and the J gene lost 2 bases, with 18 bases spanning the gap. Germline V gives CDR1 DFQATT, CDR2 SNEGSKA (reference sequence). The CDR3 loop spans 15 amino acids. This CDR3 is CSALSRGSLQETQYF. Written as DNA, the CDR3 is TGCAGTGCTCTTTCTAGAGGTTCCCTACAAGAGACCCAGTACTTC.

There are many counts of this clonotype. The V and J genes are TRBV4-3 and TRBJ2-5; 7 bases match TRBD1. The CDR3 has 14 residues. Germline trimming cut 1 base from V and 1 base from J; bases unmatched to any gene: 0. The germline V gene encodes CDR1 LGHNA and CDR2 YSLEER. CDR3 nucleotides: TGCGCCAGCAGCCAAGGGACAGGCCAAGAGACCCAGTACTTC. Translating it yields CASSQGTGQETQYF.

This clonotype was counted ten times or more. The rearrangement uses TRBV20-1 and TRBJ2-3; D is ambiguous. The V end lost 3 bases, the J end lost 2 bases, and 9 bases lay between the germline ends. The CDR3 has 13 amino acids. From germline, CDR1 is DFQATT and CDR2 SNEGSKA (reference sequence). The DNA of the CDR3 is TGCAGTGCTAGTTACTCTTCCACAGATACGCAGTATTTT. The encoded protein is CSASYSSTDTQYF.

The chain uses TRBV29-1 and TRBJ2-4; D ambiguous. The end of the DNA fits TRBJ2-5 better, so the J call may be wrong. Germline V gene data show CDR1 as SQVTM and CDR2 as ANQGSEA. CDR3 length: 10 residues. CDR3 amino acids: CSVPKETQYF. The DNA of the CDR3 is TGCAGCGTCCCTAAAGAGACCCAGTACTTC.

This clonotype has a handful of counts. V is TRBV10-3 and J is TRBJ2-7; TRBD1 matches at 9 bases. After removal of 6 bases from V and 5 bases from J, the junction contained 8 bases not matched to a gene. The CDR3 has 14 amino acids. Germline values: CDR1 ENHRY, CDR2 SYGVKD. CDR3 in amino acids: CAISLGTGFDEQYF. CDR3 DNA: TGTGCCATCAGCCTTGGGACAGGGTTCGACGAGCAGTACTTC.

The V and J genes are TRBV6-1 and TRBJ1-5, with D possibly TRBD1 on 6 matching bases. Per germline, CDR1 MNHNS and CDR2 SASEGT. V was clipped by 6 bases and J by 2 bases, with 14 bases between them. The CDR3 spans 15 residues. For the CDR3, the DNA is TGTGCCAGCAGCAAACAGGGTTATCGCAATCAGCCCCAGCATTTT. It translates to CASSKQGYRNQPQHF.

The chain uses TRBV20-1 and TRBJ2-7; the match to TRBD1 covers 11 bases. Germline assignment: CDR1 DFQATT and CDR2 SNEGSKA (reference sequence). Trimming took 5 bases from V and 3 from J; bases not matched to a gene: 6. This CDR3 region has 14 residues. In DNA form, the CDR3 reads TGCAGTGCTCGGGGACAGGGGGATAGCTACGAGCAGTACTTC. Amino acid sequence: CSARGQGDSYEQYF.

V usage is TRBV10-3 and J usage is TRBJ2-7, with no clear D. The tail of the sequence fits TRBJ2-5 better, so the J call may be wrong. The CDR3 loop spans 14 amino acids. In germline, CDR1 is ENHRY, CDR2 SYGVKD. The CDR3 is CAISESEGGKTQYF. As DNA, the CDR3 is TGTGCCATCAGTGAGTCGGAAGGCGGAAAGACCCAGTACTTC.

The chain has TRBV7-2 and TRBJ2-3, with D perhaps TRBD1 (5 bases). V was clipped by 4 bases and J by 8 bases, with 13 bases between them. CDR1 is SGHTA and CDR2 is FQGNSA in the germline V gene. This CDR3 is built from 13 residues. The CDR3 DNA follows: TGTGCCAGCAGCTCGGATTCCCAGGGTACGCAGTATTTT. It translates to CASSSDSQGTQYF.

The CDR3 here is CASSQTGTGIYEQYF. For the CDR3, the DNA is TGTGCCAGCAGCCAGACCGGGACAGGGATTTACGAGCAGTACTTC. This sequence joins TRBV4-2 and TRBJ2-7, with 9 bases aligning to TRBD1. Germline V lookup: CDR1 LGHNA, CDR2 YNFKEQ. V was pared by 3 bases and J by 4 bases, with 7 bases of the junction left unmatched. This CDR3 contains 15 residues.

The chain uses TRBV2 and TRBJ1-2, with unresolved D. This CDR3 comprises 12 residues. Per germline, CDR1 SNHLY and CDR2 FYNNEI. Between the trimmed V and J ends, which lost 0 bases and 11 bases, there was a span of 10 bases. Here the CDR3 DNA reads TGTGCCAGCAGTGAAGCCGCACGGGGATACACCTTC. Protein product: CASSEAARGYTF.

The chain couples TRBV29-1 to TRBJ1-1; maybe TRBD1 (5 bases). V lost 7 bases, J lost 5 bases, and 17 bases lay in between. The CDR3 sequence is 13 residues long. From germline, CDR1 is SQVTM and CDR2 ANQGSEA. CDR3 protein: CSALRGGNTEAFF. The CDR3 DNA is TGCAGCGCCCTGAGGGGTGGGAATACTGAAGCTTTCTTT. Full variable domain (outside the CDR3, taken from reference TRBV29-1 and TRBJ1-1): SAVISQKPSRDICQRGTSLTIQCQVDSQVTMMFWYRQQPGQSLTLIATANQGSEATYESGFVIDKFPISRPNLTFSTLTVSNMSPEDSSIYLCSALRGGNTEAFFGQGTRLTVV.

The chain combines TRBV10-3 with TRBJ1-1; 7 bases fit TRBD1. The V and J ends lost 5 bases and 3 bases, in that order; junction bases with no gene match: 9. The CDR3 loop spans 15 amino acids. Looked up from germline, CDR1 is ENHRY and CDR2 is SYGVKD. As DNA, the CDR3 is TGTGCCATCAGTTTAACAGGGGATGGGTACACTGAAGCTTTCTTT. Translating it yields CAISLTGDGYTEAFF.

This clonotype was counted many times. V gene TRBV20-1 combines with J gene TRBJ2-7; tentative D call: TRBD1 (5 bases). CDR1 is DFQATT, CDR2 SNEGSKA, per germline (reference sequence). The V and J ends lost 4 bases and 2 bases respectively, with 15 bases between them. The CDR3 extends over 14 amino acids. The CDR3 sequence is CSAMRQGTTYEQYF. Written as DNA, the CDR3 is TGCAGTGCTATGCGGCAGGGTACTACCTACGAGCAGTACTTC.

This rearrangement joins TRBV11-1 to TRBJ2-7; D gene unclear. The germline V and J ends were trimmed by 5 bases and 3 bases, with 14 bases remaining between them. In germline, CDR1 is SGHAT, CDR2 FQDESV (reference sequence). The CDR3 is 14 amino acids. CDR3: CASSPRVAGYEQYF. The CDR3 region has the DNA TGTGCCAGCAGCCCCCGGGTGGCAGGCTACGAGCAGTACTTC.

The V and J genes are TRBV7-6 and TRBJ2-5, with a possible D match to TRBD1 (6 bases). With 5 bases removed from V and 1 base from J, the gap between germline ends came to 17 bases. This CDR3 has 16 amino acids. Germline V gives CDR1 SGHVS, CDR2 FNYEAQ. The DNA of the CDR3 is TGTGCCAGCAGCCCGGCTACAGGGCGAGCCCAAGAGACCCAGTACTTC. It specifies CASSPATGRAQETQYF.

This clonotype was observed a few times. In DNA form, the CDR3 reads TGTGCCAGCAGACGGACAGGGGCGACCTACGAGCAGTACTTC. It translates to CASRRTGATYEQYF. The chain joins TRBV12-3 or TRBV12-4 to TRBJ2-7, with TRBD1 identical over 9 bases. V trimming: 6 bases; J trimming: 2 bases; junction bases outside the gene matches: 5. The CDR3 runs 14 residues.

As to this clonotype: Since the CDR3 does not end with the conserved phenylalanine or tryptophan, this likely comes from a read error. The V and J genes are TRBV10-3 and TRBJ2-1; the D is unclear. With 1 base removed from V and 9 bases from J, the gap between germline ends came to 13 bases. The V gene's germline CDR1 is ENHRY and CDR2 SYGVKD. The CDR3 length is 14 residues. CDR3 residues: CAISEWVPSGEQFV. The CDR3 coding sequence is TGTGCCATCAGTGAGTGGGTACCCTCGGGTGAGCAGTTCGTC.

The chain combines TRBV7-8 with TRBJ1-5, with D uncertain. V lost 5 bases to trimming and J lost 6 bases, with 11 bases between them. The CDR3 extends over 13 amino acids. Germline V gene lookup returns CDR1 SGHVS and CDR2 FQNEAQ. This CDR3 is CASSPWPGQPQHF. DNA for the CDR3: TGTGCCAGCAGCCCATGGCCAGGTCAGCCCCAGCATTTT.

This chain uses TRBV3-1 with TRBJ1-3; D not resolved. The CDR3 sequence is 15 residues long. Germline CDR1 LGHDT, CDR2 YNNKEL (reference sequence). V was shortened by 1 base and J by 4 bases, with 11 bases between the two germline ends. CDR3 DNA sequence: TGTGCCAGCAGCCAAGGGCGTCTTGGAGGAAACACCATATATTTT. It is translated as CASSQGRLGGNTIYF.

This rearrangement joins TRBV13 to TRBJ2-1, with 10 bases identical to TRBD1. The DNA end lines up better with TRBJ2-7; the J call may be wrong. The CDR3 spans 16 residues. Germline CDR1 and CDR2: PRHDT and FYEKMQ (reference sequence). The CDR3 nucleotides read TGTGCCAGCAGCTTTAGGGGACAGGGGAGCTCCTACGAGCAGTACTTC. It translates to CASSFRGQGSSYEQYF.

The genes are TRBV7-2 and TRBJ2-7, with TRBD2 as a possible D gene (7 bases). The CDR3 is made up of 18 amino acids. Trimming shortened V by 2 bases and J by 0 bases, and 20 bases separated the two germline ends. CDR1 is SGHTA and CDR2 is FQGNSA in the germline V gene. CDR3 residues: CASSLRPPGRGFSYEQYF. The DNA for the CDR3 is TGTGCCAGCAGCTTAAGGCCCCCGGGGAGGGGGTTCTCCTACGAGCAGTACTTC.

The V and J genes are TRBV3-1 and TRBJ1-4; D possibly corresponds to TRBD1 (6 bases). The germline V and J ends were trimmed by 1 base and 7 bases, with 16 bases remaining between them. CDR1 and CDR2 from the germline V gene are LGHDT and YNNKEL (reference sequence). CDR3 size: 16 residues. The CDR3 region is CASSQGPSVTGEKLFF. The CDR3 bases are TGTGCCAGCAGCCAAGGACCCTCCGTGACAGGTGAAAAACTGTTTTTT.

This clonotype came up a few times. In DNA form, the CDR3 reads TGTGCCAGCAGCGCGCCGGGACTAGCTCCCCAAGAGACCCAGTACTTC. Translation: CASSAPGLAPQETQYF. The rearrangement uses TRBV7-2 and TRBJ2-5, with 9 bases identical to TRBD2. Trimming removed 5 bases from V and 1 base from J; junction bases left unmatched: 8. CDR1 SGHTA and CDR2 FQGNSA come from the germline V gene. The CDR3 is 16 amino acids.

The chain carries TRBV9 and TRBJ1-4; D gene uncertain. Germline V gene sequence: CDR1 SGDLS, CDR2 YYNGEE. The CDR3 is 16 amino acids. Trimming pared 4 bases from V and 2 bases from J, leaving 15 bases between. The CDR3 DNA reads TGTGCCAGCAGCCCCCCAACAGTTGGGACTAATGAAAAACTGTTTTTT. Translation gives CASSPPTVGTNEKLFF. Full variable domain (rest looked up from reference TRBV9 and TRBJ1-4): DSGVTQTPKHLITATGQRVTLRCSPRSGDLSVYWYQQSLDQGLQFLIQYYNGEERAKGNILERFSAQQFPDLHSELNLSSLELGDSALYFCASSPPTVGTNEKLFFGSGTQLSVL.

The chain recombines TRBV27 with TRBJ1-4; D gene ambiguous. V lost 3 bases and J 0 bases, leaving 14 bases between the germline ends. The CDR3 length is 17 residues. Germline CDR1 reads MNHEY; CDR2 reads SMNVEV (reference sequence). CDR3 nucleotide sequence: TGTGCCAGCAGTTTTTCCAGCCTACTAGCAACTAATGAAAAACTGTTTTTT. Protein sequence: CASSFSSLLATNEKLFF.

The genes are TRBV6-5 and TRBJ1-2; D gene ambiguous. Looked up from germline, CDR1 is MNHEY and CDR2 is SVGAGI. The V end was cut by 0 bases, the J end by 6 bases, with 11 bases between. This CDR3 is 14 amino acids long. The CDR3 nucleotides are TGTGCCAGCAGTTACTCGAAATTGGGGAATGGCTACACCTTC. Its translation is CASSYSKLGNGYTF.

Of note for this clonotype: A much larger clone lies a single base off, so this may be a read error. The CDR3 coding sequence is TGCGCCGGCAGCTTGGTAACAGGTTACTCCTACGAGCAGTACTTC. It yields the protein CAGSLVTGYSYEQYF. The chain links TRBV5-1 to TRBJ2-7, with D perhaps matching TRBD1 (5 bases). Germline lookup yields CDR1 SGHRS and CDR2 YFSETQ. The CDR3 has 15 residues.

This clonotype came up a few times. The CDR3 here is CASSFPPAGGPYNEQFF. The CDR3 DNA reads TGTGCCAGCAGCTTCCCACCAGCGGGGGGGCCCTACAATGAGCAGTTCTTC. The V call is TRBV11-2, the J call TRBJ2-1, with 10 bases aligning to TRBD2. The CDR3 runs to 17 residues. The trim removed 3 bases at V and 2 bases at J, leaving 7 bases unmatched. Germline CDR1 reads SGHAT; CDR2 reads FQNNGV. Supplemented by reference TRBV11-2 and TRBJ2-1, the full variable domain reads EAGVAQSPRYKIIEKRQSVAFWCNPISGHATLYWYQQILGQGPKLLIQFQNNGVVDDSQLPKDRFSAERLKGVDSTLKIQPAKLEDSAVYLCASSFPPAGGPYNEQFFGPGTRLTVL.

The chain uses TRBV6-5 and TRBJ1-2, with D hard to call. This CDR3 region has 14 residues. Trimming pared 10 bases from V and 2 bases from J, leaving 17 bases between. Germline CDR1 is MNHEY and CDR2 is SVGAGI. The CDR3 region is CANRRSGENYGYTF. In DNA form, the CDR3 reads TGTGCCAACCGGCGATCTGGAGAAAACTATGGCTACACCTTC.

The J gene is TRBJ1-1, the V gene TRBV6-2 or TRBV6-3; weak D call: TRBD1 (5 bases). V was clipped by 4 bases and J by 5 bases, with 14 bases between them. Germline V gene sequence: CDR1 MNHEY, CDR2 SVGEGT. The CDR3 is made up of 14 amino acids. CDR3 loop: CASSWSLGETEAFF. CDR3 sequence (DNA): TGTGCCAGCAGTTGGAGCCTAGGGGAGACTGAAGCTTTCTTT.